This record covers a single TCR beta chain. This clone's antigen is unknown. Base quality data are lacking; no much larger clone is found one base away. The data were taken from a study of T cell responses to AZD1222 COVID-19 vaccine (dated by TCRdb to the early 2020s). Background on the whole study: A total of approximately 240 trial participants underwent TCR sequencing, of whom some 210 received two doses of AZD1222 and about 26 received two doses of the MenACWY control vaccine. Enrollment into the trials was organized by age into subgroups of 18-55, 56-69 and 70-plus years, and those subgroups contained about 160, 30 and 59 TCR-sequenced participants, respectively.

The paper as a whole reports these results and caveats: The 56-69-year group was small, and its depth increase did not reach significance, likely because of low power. CD4 TCRs associated with the vaccine covered the entire spike protein, and the dominant responses were in regions 160-218 and 743-854. Because no day 14 peak-response samples were available, repertoires were characterized only after the peak T cell response. A significant rise in spike-specific TCR breadth and depth was observed after two AZD1222 doses relative to day 0 and relative to MenACWY recipients. Nearly half of unique spike-specific TCRs reportedly recognized epitopes outside regions mutated in the B.1.351 and B.1.1.7 variants. Only five to seven AZD1222 recipients were SARS-CoV-2 seropositive at baseline, limiting conclusions about previously exposed vaccinees. Most participants were white British and females outnumbered males, and the authors suggested that clonal diversity may have been underestimated.

The sample's time point label, decoded: about 28 days (+/-7) after the second vaccine dose. AZD1222 recipients given second doses at about 4 weeks or at about 12 weeks were pooled, since spike-specific TCR depth and breadth were not found to differ between the two schedules. The vaccinee samples were drawn from two UK trials, COV001 and COV002, one of which was a single-blind randomized controlled phase 2/3 trial testing AZD1222 (ChAdOx1 nCoV-19) in healthy adults. Trial participant PBMC samples were collected at day 0 and day 28 after the second dose for TCRbeta chain sequencing. CDR1 PRHDT and CDR2 FYEKMQ are derived from the germline V gene (reference sequence). The V and J ends are trimmed by 1 base and 2 bases, leaving 0 bases between them. From the cysteine up to the phenylalanine, the CDR3 has a length of 12 residues. The DNA shown is the 36-base CDR3, in frame from base 1. The CDR3 regions of human TCRbeta chains were analyzed by immunosequencing. Concerning the study's data processing: Repertoire TCRs were matched against a reference library of SARS-CoV-2-specific TCRs generated with the MIRA antigen-specificity platform. Breadth was defined as the fraction of unique TCRs that were SARS-CoV-2-associated. Depth was defined as the fraction of total T cells that were SARS-CoV-2-associated. Using the MIRA data, each spike-specific TCR was assigned both to the spike region to which the TCR was reactive and to a CD4 or CD8 class. Log10-transformed breadth and depth values were compared by one-way ANOVA with Sidak's multiple comparisons tests. TCRdb re-hosts the immuneACCESS table, in-frame sequences only. Its copies lack some clones; in the studies checked, an unresolved V gene accounts for under half of them, and the cause for the rest is not known. V and J calls plus clone size are reproduced from that table; the DNA served to infer D and trimming. The sample includes 140,000 to 150,000 clones, with around 92% observed a single time. Of the sample, less than 3.5% falls within the top ten clones.

The sequence is built from TRBV13 and TRBJ1-3, with an unclear D gene assignment. The clonotype was recovered from an adult who received the AZD1222 COVID-19 vaccine. The sequencing here drew on peripheral blood, taken 28 days after the second AZD1222 dose. The DNA is as follows: TGTGCCAGCAGCTTAGCTGGAAACACCATATATTTT. This gives the protein CASSLAGNTIYF. Beyond the CDR3, the reference TRBV13 and TRBJ1-3 genes provide the residues; the full variable domain reads: AAGVIQSPRHLIKEKRETATLKCYPIPRHDTVYWYQQGPGQDPQFLISFYEKMQSDKGSIPDRFSAQQFSDYHSELNMSSLELGDSALYFCASSLAGNTIYFGEGSWLTVV.